The present T cell receptor beta chain was sequenced within a study of T cells of healthy individuals (dated by TCRdb to the late 2010s). Library preparation used 5' RACE. TCRdb lists the instrument as Illumina MiSeq. TCRdb trimmed the raw reads at Q25, called clones with MiXCR and kept productive beta chains. Under each unique CDR3 protein, matching rows form one entry showing the most common genes and DNA. This sample is represented by 60,000 to 80,000 distinct CDR3 sequences; about 17% of them were singletons. The ten most abundant clones make up approximately 4.8% of the sample. From V the trimming removes 1 base and from J it removes 5 bases, while the gene matches leave 6 bases of the junction unaccounted for. According to the germline V gene, CDR1 reads SGHRS and CDR2 reads YFSETQ. From the cysteine up to the phenylalanine, the CDR3 has a length of 16 residues. Only the CDR3 part of the read is kept: 48 bases, read in frame from the first base.

A few counts support this clonotype. Its cognate antigen has yet to be identified. Per-base qualities were not stored, and no clone one base away is much larger. This receptor was identified in a human donor in good health. The sequence links TRBV5-1 to TRBJ2-3; 11 middle bases align to TRBD2. Read as DNA, the sequence is TGCGCCAGCAGCTTGACGACTAGCGGGGTAGGAGATACGCAGTATTTT. This translates into CASSLTTSGVGDTQYF.